The 26 T cell receptor beta chains listed next were all sequenced from one sample in a study of shared clonotypes between healthy human individuals. Generated by immunoSEQ multiplex PCR, the TCRdb table keeps only in-frame clones and is missing some. The sample lists 2 million to 2.5 million clones, approximately 93% occurring once. The sample was naive CD4+ T cells from PBMCs. Subset meaning: CD45RA+ positively selected. All receptors derive from a man aged 18 to 29 in good health. Some clones in this sample may be carry-over from other donors' samples.

V gene TRBV28 combines with J gene TRBJ1-2; a possible D gene is TRBD1 (6 bases). This CDR3 is 14 amino acids long. From germline, CDR1 is MDHEN and CDR2 SYDVKM. The V and J ends lost 6 bases and 8 bases respectively, with 19 bases between them. The CDR3 DNA follows: TGTGCCAGCAGACTCATAGGGGGGCATAAGGGCTACACCTTC. It is translated as CASRLIGGHKGYTF.

The chain couples TRBV9 to TRBJ2-1, with D possibly being TRBD2 (6 bases). Trimming cost V 0 bases and J 8 bases, with 15 bases left between them. The CDR3 has 15 amino acids. CDR1 SGDLS and CDR2 YYNGEE come from the germline V gene. As DNA, the CDR3 is TGTGCCAGCAGCGTAGATGGGACTGGGATTCATGAGCAGTTCTTC. Amino acid sequence: CASSVDGTGIHEQFF.

V is TRBV14 and J is TRBJ1-4; tentatively, D is TRBD1 (5 bases). The V gene's germline CDR1 is SGHDN and CDR2 FVKESK. V lost 7 bases, J lost 4 bases, and 13 bases lay in between. The CDR3 covers 14 residues. The CDR3 DNA reads TGTGCCAGCATCATTGGGGCTAATAATGAAAAACTGTTTTTT. It translates to CASIIGANNEKLFF.

This chain links TRBV9 with TRBJ1-2, with 7 bases that match TRBD1. V lost 2 bases and J lost 4; bases outside the gene matches: 5. Germline CDR1 reads SGDLS; CDR2 reads YYNGEE. The length of the CDR3 is 14 residues. The CDR3 loop is CASSVTGLAYGYTF. CDR3 sequence (DNA): TGTGCCAGCAGCGTGACAGGGCTAGCCTATGGCTACACCTTC.

CDR3 DNA sequence: TGTGCCAGCAGTTACGCGGGGACTAGCGGGAGGGATGAGCAGTTCTTC. It translates to CASSYAGTSGRDEQFF. The chain joins TRBV28 to TRBJ2-1, with 16 bases matching TRBD2. V lost 4 bases to trimming and J lost 8 bases; unmatched junction nucleotides: 5. CDR3 length equals 16 residues. Germline V gives CDR1 MDHEN, CDR2 SYDVKM. Full variable domain (missing parts from reference TRBV28 and TRBJ2-1): DVKVTQSSRYLVKRTGEKVFLECVQDMDHENMFWYRQDPGLGLRLIYFSYDVKMKEKGDIPEGYSVSREKKERFSLILESASTNQTSMYLCASSYAGTSGRDEQFFGPGTRLTVL.

J is TRBJ2-6 and V is TRBV18; D unresolved. Germline V lookup: CDR1 KGHSH, CDR2 LQKENI. The CDR3 is 15 residues long. V lost 2 bases and J 4 bases, leaving 9 bases between the germline ends. The CDR3 spells CASSPYRDGANVLTF. CDR3 sequence (DNA): TGTGCCAGCTCACCATACCGTGACGGGGCCAACGTCCTGACTTTC.

This chain uses TRBV11-1 with TRBJ2-2; TRBD1 matches at 9 bases. Germline CDR1 reads SGHAT; CDR2 reads FQDESV (reference sequence). The CDR3 is made up of 18 amino acids. V lost 2 bases and J lost 0; bases outside the gene matches: 7. The CDR3 nucleotides are TGTGCCAGCAGCTTAAATCCATGGACAGGGGCGAACACCGGGGAGCTGTTTTTT. Translation: CASSLNPWTGANTGELFF.

The chain carries TRBV4-1 and TRBJ2-1, with TRBD2 matching 12 bases. This CDR3 is built from 17 residues. Germline lookup yields CDR1 MGHRA and CDR2 YSYEKL. With V trimmed by 3 bases and J by 6 bases, 9 bases remained unmatched. Here the CDR3 DNA reads TGCGCCAGCAGCCAGAGCCAGACTAGCGGGAGCGCCAATGAGCAGTTCTTC. Translated: CASSQSQTSGSANEQFF.

The chain recombines TRBV19 with TRBJ2-3; D is uncertain. This CDR3 is built from 15 residues. Germline CDR1 LNHDA, CDR2 SQIVND (reference sequence). Between the trimmed V and J ends, which lost 4 bases and 4 bases, there was a span of 15 bases. The CDR3: CASSKVQLRPDTQYF. In DNA, the CDR3 is TGTGCCAGTAGTAAGGTCCAACTACGCCCAGATACGCAGTATTTT.

The chain combines TRBV2 with TRBJ2-3; 14 bases map to TRBD2. In germline, CDR1 is SNHLY, CDR2 FYNNEI. The CDR3 spans 15 residues. J gave up 9 bases and V 6 bases, and 8 bases lay outside the gene matches. CDR3 in amino acids: CASRMGLAGAPTQYF. As DNA, the CDR3 is TGTGCCAGCAGGATGGGACTAGCGGGAGCCCCCACGCAGTATTTT.

The rearrangement joins TRBV14 to TRBJ1-5; D unresolved. This CDR3 spans 12 amino acids. CDR1 is SGHDN and CDR2 is FVKESK in the germline V gene. V was trimmed by 1 base and J by 15 bases, leaving 13 bases between them. CDR3 nucleotide sequence: TGTGCCAGCAGCCAAGGGCGGGGTAAGAGGCATTTT. Translated, it gives CASSQGRGKRHF. The variable domain in full, completed from reference TRBV14 and TRBJ1-5, reads EAGVTQFPSHSVIEKGQTVTLRCDPISGHDNLYWYRRVMGKEIKFLLHFVKESKQDESGMPNNRFLAERTGGTYSTLKVQPAELEDSGVYFCASSQGRGKRHFGDGTRLSIL.

The chain links TRBV11-2 to TRBJ2-4, with 7 bases fitting TRBD2. V was pared by 3 bases and J by 0 bases, with 11 bases of the junction left unmatched. Germline lookup yields CDR1 SGHAT and CDR2 FQNNGV. The CDR3 runs 18 residues. CDR3 residues: CASSLGGLGELAKNIQYF. The CDR3 bases are TGTGCCAGCAGCTTGGGCGGACTAGGGGAACTAGCCAAAAACATTCAGTACTTC.

V is TRBV6-5 and J is TRBJ2-1; 11 nucleotides agree with TRBD2. The V segment lost 5 bases and the J segment 10 bases; nucleotides outside the gene matches: 10. CDR1 and CDR2 (germline): MNHEY, SVGAGI. The CDR3 extends over 15 amino acids. The CDR3 DNA is TGTGCCAGCAGTACTCCCGGGTTAGCGGGGGGGGAGCAGTTCTTC. This translates into CASSTPGLAGGEQFF.

The chain has TRBV19 and TRBJ2-7, with TRBD1 matching over 7 bases. J lost 6 bases, V lost 5 bases, and 7 bases had no gene match. Germline CDR1 reads LNHDA; CDR2 reads SQIVND (reference sequence). The CDR3 runs 13 residues. CDR3 sequence (DNA): TGTGCCAGTAGTCCGTACAGGGGACGCGAGCAGTACTTC. Protein product: CASSPYRGREQYF. The whole variable domain, remainder taken from reference TRBV19 and TRBJ2-7, is DGGITQSPKYLFRKEGQNVTLSCEQNLNHDAMYWYRQDPGQGLRLIYYSQIVNDFQKGDIAEGYSVSREKKESFPLTVTSAQKNPTAFYLCASSPYRGREQYFGPGTRLTVT.

In the case of this clone: This specimen includes other DNA sequences encoding the same CDR3. The chain employs TRBV15 and TRBJ2-7, with D possibly being TRBD2 (6 bases). Germline CDR1 is LNHNV and CDR2 is YYDKDF (reference sequence). The germline V and J ends were trimmed by 0 bases and 6 bases, with 9 bases remaining between them. This CDR3 spans 13 amino acids. Here the CDR3 DNA reads TGTGCCACCAGCAGAGATCTGGGGGGCGAGCAGTACTTC. This gives the protein CATSRDLGGEQYF.

The V and J genes are TRBV7-3 and TRBJ1-2; 8 bases are a match to TRBD1. The germline V gene encodes CDR1 SGHTA and CDR2 FQGTGA. The CDR3 loop spans 15 amino acids. V shed 4 bases and J 5 bases; nucleotides not matched to a gene: 9. CDR3 region: CASSSTGTGSYGYTF. In nucleotides, the CDR3 is TGTGCCAGCAGCTCAACCGGGACAGGATCTTATGGCTACACCTTC.

V gene TRBV5-5 combines with J gene TRBJ2-1; 12 nucleotides align to TRBD2. V lost 4 bases to trimming and J lost 10 bases; unmatched junction nucleotides: 6. CDR1 SGHKS and CDR2 YYEKEE come from the germline V gene (reference sequence). This CDR3 region has 14 residues. CDR3 sequence (DNA): TGTGCCAGCAGCCGAGGACTAGCGGGGCAAGAGCAGTTCTTC. Translation gives CASSRGLAGQEQFF.

The chain has TRBV2 and TRBJ2-5; the D is unclear. Per germline, CDR1 SNHLY and CDR2 FYNNEI. The CDR3 extends over 14 amino acids. V lost 7 bases and J lost 11, with 23 bases in between. The CDR3, as DNA: TGTGCCAGCAAGGAAAGGGCCAGGCCTACGGAGCAGTACTTC. Its translation is CASKERARPTEQYF.

This sequence joins TRBV12-5 and TRBJ2-1, with 9 bases identical to TRBD2. Losses at the gene ends were 5 bases for V and 3 bases for J; bases not matched to a gene: 8. The germline gives CDR1 LGHNT, CDR2 FRNRAP. This CDR3 is built from 16 residues. The CDR3 DNA reads as TGTGCTAGTGGTACCCTCATGACTAGCGGCTACAATGAGCAGTTCTTC. Translated, it gives CASGTLMTSGYNEQFF.

V is TRBV5-4 and J is TRBJ2-7; weak D call: TRBD1 (5 bases). The V end was cut by 0 bases, the J end by 5 bases, with 9 bases between. This CDR3 has 13 amino acids. Germline-derived CDR1 and CDR2 are SGHNT and YYREEE (reference sequence). CDR3 in DNA: TGTGCCAGCAGCTTGGTCTCAGGGAACGAGCAGTACTTC. The encoded protein is CASSLVSGNEQYF.

This chain links TRBV28 with TRBJ2-3; D is possibly TRBD2 (6 bases). CDR3 length: 12 amino acids. Germline-derived CDR1 and CDR2 are MDHEN and SYDVKM. Trimming removed 9 bases at V and 2 bases at J, with 9 bases between. This chain's CDR3 is CASGGITDTQYF. The CDR3 coding sequence is TGTGCCAGTGGGGGGATCACAGATACGCAGTATTTT. Variable domain in full (rest from reference TRBV28 and TRBJ2-3): DVKVTQSSRYLVKRTGEKVFLECVQDMDHENMFWYRQDPGLGLRLIYFSYDVKMKEKGDIPEGYSVSREKKERFSLILESASTNQTSMYLCASGGITDTQYFGPGTRLTVL.

V gene TRBV28 combines with J gene TRBJ1-2; D is unclear. The CDR3 contains 11 residues. Germline CDR1 MDHEN, CDR2 SYDVKM. V lost 5 bases, J lost 5 bases, and 6 bases lay in between. The CDR3 is CASSDAYGYTF. DNA for the CDR3: TGTGCCAGCAGTGACGCTTATGGCTACACCTTC.

As to this clone: Additional DNA sequences in this sample encode the identical CDR3. The chain carries TRBV28 and TRBJ1-2; D possibly corresponds to TRBD1 (5 bases). This CDR3 comprises 12 residues. V was clipped by 5 bases and J by 2 bases, with 6 bases between them. Germline-derived CDR1 and CDR2 are MDHEN and SYDVKM. The CDR3 DNA is TGTGCCAGCAGTCGGGACAACTATGGCTACACCTTC. This gives the protein CASSRDNYGYTF.

CDR3 residues: CASSQVLTSGWDEQFF. In DNA form, the CDR3 reads TGCGCCAGCAGCCAAGTATTAACTAGCGGGTGGGATGAGCAGTTCTTC. The chain recombines TRBV4-1 with TRBJ2-1, with 9 bases aligning to TRBD2. The CDR3 spans 16 residues. Germline-derived CDR1 and CDR2 are MGHRA and YSYEKL. The junction had 9 bases not matched to a gene; V was cut back by 1 base and J by 8 bases.

Details on this clone: Additional DNA sequences in this sample encode the identical CDR3. The chain has TRBV5-1 and TRBJ1-2; D gene unclear. There are 14 residues in the CDR3. Trimming stripped 0 bases from V and 2 bases from J, with 8 bases between. CDR1 is SGHRS, CDR2 YFSETQ, per germline. CDR3 residues: CASSLGTANYGYTF. Here the CDR3 DNA reads TGCGCCAGCAGCTTGGGTACAGCCAACTATGGCTACACCTTC. Complete variable domain (other parts from reference TRBV5-1 and TRBJ1-2): KAGVTQTPRYLIKTRGQQVTLSCSPISGHRSVSWYQQTPGQGLQFLFEYFSETQRNKGNFPGRFSGRQFSNSRSEMNVSTLELGDSALYLCASSLGTANYGYTFGSGTRLTVV.

The V gene is TRBV10-3, the J gene TRBJ2-7; possible D gene TRBD2, 6 bases. Germline V gene data show CDR1 as ENHRY and CDR2 as SYGVKD. This CDR3 is built from 14 residues. Trimming took off 4 bases at V and 2 bases at J, with 12 bases between the two ends. This chain's CDR3 is CAISGGEAPYEQYF. The CDR3 bases are TGTGCCATCAGTGGGGGGGAGGCTCCCTACGAGCAGTACTTC.